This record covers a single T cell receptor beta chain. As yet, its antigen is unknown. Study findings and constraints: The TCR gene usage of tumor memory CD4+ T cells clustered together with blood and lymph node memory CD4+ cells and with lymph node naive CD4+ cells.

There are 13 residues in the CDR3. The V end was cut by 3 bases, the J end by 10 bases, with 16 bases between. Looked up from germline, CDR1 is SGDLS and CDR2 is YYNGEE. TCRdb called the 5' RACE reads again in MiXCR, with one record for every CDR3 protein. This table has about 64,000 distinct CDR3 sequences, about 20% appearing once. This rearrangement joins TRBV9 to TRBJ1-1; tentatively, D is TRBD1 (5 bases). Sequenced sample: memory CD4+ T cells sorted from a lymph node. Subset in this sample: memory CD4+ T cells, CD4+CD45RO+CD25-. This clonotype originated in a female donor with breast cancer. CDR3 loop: CASSGKGWEGAFF. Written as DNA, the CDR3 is TGTGCCAGCAGCGGAAAGGGGTGGGAAGGAGCTTTCTTT.